Sequencing of this T cell receptor (beta chain) was carried out in a study of cytomegalovirus exposure and HLA in healthy donors. Study conclusions and caveats: Cytomegalovirus-associated TCR beta chains were listed, numbering under 200. As confirmed in vitro, three CMV-associated chains were specific for CMV antigens.

Primers: 60 Vbeta forward and 13 Jbeta reverse. This table comes from immunoSEQ multiplex PCR, and its TCRdb copy is limited to in-frame clones, with some not included. The sample has over 200,000 clones, and its top ten clones hold roughly 0.98%. Regarding donors, all were healthy bone marrow donors. This CDR3 contains 16 residues. CDR1 SGHRS and CDR2 YFSETQ come from the germline V gene. V gave up 1 base and J gave up 0 bases; unmatched junction bases: 2. Details on this clone: Its antigen is not known.

Sequenced input: PBMCs. The genes are TRBV5-1 and TRBJ2-2; the match to TRBD2 covers 8 bases. The sequence was obtained from a woman between 25 and 40 years old in good health and CMV-seropositive. CDR3 region: CASSLTSGANTGELFF. In nucleotides, the CDR3 is TGCGCCAGCAGCTTGACTAGCGGAGCGAACACCGGGGAGCTGTTTTTT.